This entry lists 32 T cell receptor beta chains sequenced from one sample in a study of CD8+ T cells in alopecia areata. After isolation, RNA underwent reverse transcription to generate cDNA as the sequencing template. Some clones are missing from TCRdb's copy, which holds only in-frame ones; the method was immunoSEQ multiplex PCR. The sample holds some 210,000 clones, approximately 52% seen once. This specimen was CD4+ T cells sorted from blood, taken at week 0. Receptor source: a human donor with alopecia areata.

This chain joins TRBV6-5 and TRBJ1-1; 7 nucleotides line up with TRBD1. CDR1 and CDR2 from the germline V gene are MNHEY and SVGAGI. The V and J ends lost 8 bases and 1 base, in that order; junction bases with no gene match: 7. CDR3 size: 14 residues. The CDR3 is CASAPGTANTEAFF. CDR3 nucleotides: TGTGCCAGCGCTCCAGGGACAGCGAACACTGAAGCTTTCTTT.

This clone was seen just once. The rearrangement links TRBV7-9 to TRBJ1-5; 10 bases match TRBD1. J lost 4 bases, V lost 4 bases, and 7 bases had no gene match. The CDR3 totals 16 residues. Germline V gives CDR1 SEHNR, CDR2 FQNEAQ (reference sequence). As DNA, the CDR3 is TGTGCCAGCAGCTCGGGACAGGGGAGTTTTAATCAGCCCCAGCATTTT. It codes for CASSSGQGSFNQPQHF.

The chain carries TRBV7-9 and TRBJ2-1; the match to TRBD2 covers 10 bases. The V and J ends lost 5 bases and 3 bases, in that order; junction bases with no gene match: 13. The germline CDR1 and CDR2 sequences are SEHNR and FQNEAQ (reference sequence). The CDR3 spans 18 residues. The CDR3 here is CASSAPKQLAGSYNEQFF. The CDR3 bases are TGTGCCAGCAGCGCACCTAAGCAACTAGCGGGAAGCTACAATGAGCAGTTCTTC.

This chain uses TRBV5-1 with TRBJ2-3, with D perhaps matching TRBD1 or TRBD2 (6 bases each). The germline V and J ends were trimmed by 1 base and 3 bases, with 15 bases remaining between them. The CDR3 runs to 16 residues. Germline V gives CDR1 SGHRS, CDR2 YFSETQ. This CDR3 is CASSLSGEVTTDTQYF. CDR3 sequence (DNA): TGCGCCAGCAGCTTGTCAGGGGAGGTAACTACAGATACGCAGTATTTT.

The chain links TRBV5-1 to TRBJ1-1, with D tentatively TRBD1 (6 bases). Germline V CDR1 and CDR2: SGHRS, YFSETQ. V was cut by 1 base and J by 2 bases, with 9 bases left in between. CDR3 length: 14 amino acids. The CDR3 nucleotides are TGCGCCAGCAGCTTGCCGGGACAAAACACTGAAGCTTTCTTT. Translation: CASSLPGQNTEAFF.

The chain is built from TRBV7-6 and TRBJ1-1; D is undetermined. The germline V and J ends were trimmed by 5 bases and 0 bases, with 13 bases remaining between them. The CDR3 runs 15 residues. From germline, CDR1 is SGHVS and CDR2 FNYEAQ. CDR3: CASSPGMGMNTEAFF. The CDR3 DNA reads as TGTGCCAGCAGCCCGGGAATGGGCATGAACACTGAAGCTTTCTTT. Full variable domain (remainder filled in from reference TRBV7-6 and TRBJ1-1): GAGVSQSPRYKVTKRGQDVALRCDPISGHVSLYWYRQALGQGPEFLTYFNYEAQQDKSGLPNDRFSAERPEGSISTLTIQRTEQRDSAMYRCASSPGMGMNTEAFFGQGTRLTVV.

Details on this clone: At the DNA level, this CDR3 is encoded by other sequences in the same sample as well. The genes are TRBV9 and TRBJ2-5; TRBD2 matches at 8 bases. The V gene end was trimmed by 0 bases and the J gene end by 1 base; junction bases not matched to a gene: 5. The CDR3 consists of 16 residues. Germline V lookup: CDR1 SGDLS, CDR2 YYNGEE. The CDR3: CASSVARLAGQETQYF. The CDR3 DNA reads TGTGCCAGCAGCGTAGCTCGGCTAGCGGGCCAAGAGACCCAGTACTTC.

The J gene is TRBJ1-1, the V gene TRBV30; D is uncertain. Trimming removed 3 bases at V and 11 bases at J, with 19 bases between. This CDR3 has 13 residues. The germline V gene has CDR1 GTSNPN and CDR2 SVGIG (reference sequence). CDR3 bases: TGTGCCTGGAGCCGGGAACCAATGTTCGAGGCTTTCTTT. Translated, it gives CAWSREPMFEAFF. Supplemented by reference TRBV30 and TRBJ1-1, the full variable domain reads SQTIHQWPATLVQPVGSPLSLECTVEGTSNPNLYWYRQAAGRGLQLLFYSVGIGQISSEVPQNLSASRPQDRQFILSSKKLLLSDSGFYLCAWSREPMFEAFFGQGTRLTVV.

The rearrangement joins TRBV18 to TRBJ2-1, with 12 bases identical to TRBD2. Germline assignment: CDR1 KGHSH and CDR2 LQKENI. After removal of 0 bases from V and 8 bases from J, the junction contained 5 bases not matched to a gene. The CDR3 length is 16 residues. The CDR3 is CASSPPKLAGGYEQFF. For the CDR3, the DNA is TGTGCCAGCTCACCACCGAAGCTAGCGGGAGGGTATGAGCAGTTCTTC.

The rearrangement links TRBV4-2 to TRBJ2-1; D is ambiguous. The germline V gene encodes CDR1 LGHNA and CDR2 YNFKEQ. This CDR3 spans 17 amino acids. Trimming stripped 0 bases from V and 5 bases from J, with 17 bases between. The CDR3 region is CASSQDFRKRTHNEQFF. CDR3 nucleotide sequence: TGTGCCAGCAGCCAAGACTTTCGTAAGCGAACCCACAATGAGCAGTTCTTC.

This clone was seen more than once but under ten times. J is TRBJ2-3 and V is TRBV23-1; D is undetermined. TRBV23-1 is given ORF status, its function remaining uncertain. The V and J ends lost 4 bases and 2 bases respectively, with 10 bases between them. The CDR3 runs to 14 residues. The CDR3, as DNA: TGCGCCAGCAGTCCCCAACAGAACACAGATACGCAGTATTTT. The encoded protein is CASSPQQNTDTQYF.

This sequence joins TRBV5-1 and TRBJ1-5; TRBD1 matches at 9 bases. The germline V gene encodes CDR1 SGHRS and CDR2 YFSETQ. This CDR3 comprises 14 residues. V dropped 4 bases and J dropped 5; count of bases not matched to a gene: 4. CDR3 coding DNA: TGCGCCAGCAGCGTTACAGGGGGCCATCAGCCCCAGCATTTT. Translated, it gives CASSVTGGHQPQHF.

This chain links TRBV5-1 with TRBJ2-7, with a possible D match to TRBD1 (7 bases). V was cut by 2 bases and J by 5 bases, with 14 bases left in between. The germline CDR1 and CDR2 sequences are SGHRS and YFSETQ. The CDR3 has 14 residues. The CDR3 reads CASSLQGTGDEQYF. CDR3 bases: TGCGCCAGCAGCTTACAGGGGACGGGGGACGAGCAGTACTTC.

For this clone: Germline and junction disagree at one end, which may indicate a read error. This sequence joins TRBV5-6 and TRBJ2-7; TRBD2 matches 9 bases. CDR1 is SGHDT and CDR2 is YYEEEE in the germline V gene. The CDR3 length is 17 residues. CDR3 DNA sequence: TGTACCAGCAACCTTGTCGGAGGCCCTAGCGGGATCTACGAGCAGTACTTC. This sequence encodes CTSNLVGGPSGIYEQYF.

The chain has TRBV11-2 and TRBJ2-1; 7 bases align to TRBD2. CDR3 length: 16 residues. Looked up from germline, CDR1 is SGHAT and CDR2 is FQNNGV. Germline trimming cut 3 bases from V and 8 bases from J; bases unmatched to any gene: 13. Here the CDR3 DNA reads TGTGCCAGCAGCTTTACGGGACCAGCGGGGAGCTATGAGCAGTTCTTC. Translating it yields CASSFTGPAGSYEQFF. The full variable domain, completed using reference TRBV11-2 and TRBJ2-1, is EAGVAQSPRYKIIEKRQSVAFWCNPISGHATLYWYQQILGQGPKLLIQFQNNGVVDDSQLPKDRFSAERLKGVDSTLKIQPAKLEDSAVYLCASSFTGPAGSYEQFFGPGTRLTVL.

This clone was found a few times. The chain combines TRBV6-1 with TRBJ1-1, with a weak D call TRBD1 (5 bases). With 6 bases removed from V and 8 bases from J, the gap between germline ends came to 10 bases. Germline lookup yields CDR1 MNHNS and CDR2 SASEGT. This CDR3 comprises 11 residues. CDR3: CASRGTEEAFF. The CDR3 DNA is TGTGCCAGCAGGGGGACGGAGGAAGCTTTCTTT.

V gene TRBV29-1 combines with J gene TRBJ1-1; 7 bases agree with TRBD1. V was pared by 4 bases and J by 3 bases, with 2 bases of the junction left unmatched. CDR1 SQVTM and CDR2 ANQGSEA come from the germline V gene. The length of the CDR3 is 12 residues. CDR3 amino acids: CSVGRGDTEAFF. As DNA, the CDR3 is TGCAGCGTTGGCAGGGGGGACACTGAAGCTTTCTTT.

This clone came up a few times. The chain is built from TRBV14 and TRBJ2-3, with 7 bases identical to TRBD1. Germline V gives CDR1 SGHDN, CDR2 FVKESK. There are 16 residues in the CDR3. Trimming removed 2 bases from V and 2 bases from J; junction bases left unmatched: 7. In DNA form, the CDR3 reads TGTGCCAGCAGCCAATTCCTAGGGACAGCCACAGATACGCAGTATTTT. It encodes CASSQFLGTATDTQYF. The entire variable domain, with the rest obtained from reference TRBV14 and TRBJ2-3, is as follows: EAGVTQFPSHSVIEKGQTVTLRCDPISGHDNLYWYRRVMGKEIKFLLHFVKESKQDESGMPNNRFLAERTGGTYSTLKVQPAELEDSGVYFCASSQFLGTATDTQYFGPGTRLTVL.

J is TRBJ1-2 and V is TRBV20-1, with D tentatively TRBD1 (5 bases). Germline V lookup: CDR1 DFQATT, CDR2 SNEGSKA (reference sequence). The CDR3 has 11 amino acids. V lost 5 bases and J 5 bases, leaving 9 bases between the germline ends. CDR3 bases: TGCAGTGCTGACAGCGCGTATGGCTACACCTTC. Protein product: CSADSAYGYTF.

This clone was observed a handful of times. V gene TRBV28 combines with J gene TRBJ2-2; a possible D gene is TRBD1 (6 bases). Deletions cut 4 bases from V and 4 bases from J, with 13 bases between. In germline, CDR1 is MDHEN, CDR2 SYDVKM. The CDR3 runs 15 residues. The CDR3 DNA follows: TGTGCCAGCAGTTCCCGAACAGGGTCCACCGGGGAGCTGTTTTTT. Its translation: CASSSRTGSTGELFF.

This chain connects TRBV29-1 to TRBJ2-5; D is perhaps TRBD1 (5 bases). The germline gives CDR1 SQVTM, CDR2 ANQGSEA. CDR3 length equals 13 residues. The V and J ends lost 3 bases and 2 bases respectively, with 10 bases between them. The CDR3 nucleotides read TGCAGCGTTGATAGAACAGGACAAGAGACCCAGTACTTC. Residues: CSVDRTGQETQYF.

The CDR3: CASSEVFRGNSPLHF. CDR3 sequence (DNA): TGTGCCAGCAGTGAAGTCTTCAGGGGTAATTCACCCCTCCACTTT. The V call is TRBV6-1, the J call TRBJ1-6; tentative D call: TRBD1 (6 bases). V lost 1 base and J 6 bases, leaving 10 bases between the germline ends. Germline loops: CDR1 MNHNS, CDR2 SASEGT. The CDR3 covers 15 residues.

The CDR3 DNA follows: TGTGCCAGCTCACCTCGGGACAGCGGGGAGACCCAGTACTTC. This sequence encodes CASSPRDSGETQYF. V gene TRBV18 combines with J gene TRBJ2-5, with D possibly being TRBD1 (7 bases). Trimming removed 3 bases from V and 5 bases from J, with 13 bases in between. CDR1 and CDR2 (germline): KGHSH, LQKENI. This CDR3 comprises 14 residues.

The J gene is TRBJ2-7, the V gene TRBV9, with 8 bases matching TRBD1. Germline V gene lookup returns CDR1 SGDLS and CDR2 YYNGEE. V gave up 0 bases and J gave up 2 bases; unmatched junction bases: 1. CDR3 length: 14 amino acids. DNA for the CDR3: TGTGCCAGCAGCGTAGAGGGACAGGCCTACGAGCAGTACTTC. This encodes CASSVEGQAYEQYF.

The rearrangement joins TRBV6-5 to TRBJ1-5; 9 bases are a match to TRBD1. The trim removed 2 bases at V and 5 bases at J, leaving 7 bases unmatched. This CDR3 region has 16 residues. The germline V gene encodes CDR1 MNHEY and CDR2 SVGAGI. The CDR3 coding sequence is TGTGCCAGCAGTTACGGGGGACAGGGCGGGTATCAGCCCCAGCATTTT. This sequence encodes CASSYGGQGGYQPQHF.

The V and J genes are TRBV30 and TRBJ2-2; unclear D gene. CDR3 length equals 14 residues. In germline, CDR1 is GTSNPN, CDR2 SVGIG (reference sequence). V was pared by 4 bases and J by 0 bases, with 9 bases between. CDR3 in DNA: TGTGCCTGGACACACGGCGCGAACACCGGGGAGCTGTTTTTT. Its translation: CAWTHGANTGELFF.

The chain has TRBV5-6 and TRBJ2-7; maybe TRBD2 (6 bases). The CDR3 runs 14 residues. Germline V gene data show CDR1 as SGHDT and CDR2 as YYEEEE. With 5 bases removed from V and 0 bases from J, the gap between germline ends came to 12 bases. CDR3 in amino acids: CASSPGRPSYEQYF. In nucleotides, the CDR3 is TGTGCCAGCAGTCCAGGGAGGCCCTCCTACGAGCAGTACTTC.

This clone was counted a single time. The J gene is TRBJ2-3, the V gene TRBV27; D possibly corresponds to TRBD2 (6 bases). Germline CDR1 and CDR2: MNHEY and SMNVEV (reference sequence). With 6 bases removed from V and 0 bases from J, the gap between germline ends came to 19 bases. The CDR3 runs 17 residues. The CDR3 loop is CASRTSSRGLSTDTQYF. The CDR3 region has the DNA TGTGCCAGCAGGACGTCATCGCGGGGTTTGAGCACAGATACGCAGTATTTT.

V gene TRBV2 combines with J gene TRBJ2-7; 13 nucleotides match TRBD2. CDR3 size: 15 residues. Germline lookup yields CDR1 SNHLY and CDR2 FYNNEI. The ends lost 3 bases at V and 6 bases at J; junction bases unmatched: 5. CDR3 sequence: CASSDWTSGSSEQYF. Here the CDR3 DNA reads TGTGCCAGCAGTGATTGGACTAGCGGGAGTTCCGAGCAGTACTTC.

The sample holds many counts of this clone. The gene calls are TRBV19 and TRBJ2-1; the D is unclear. The germline V and J ends were trimmed by 0 bases and 8 bases, with 11 bases remaining between them. Germline values: CDR1 LNHDA, CDR2 SQIVND (reference sequence). The CDR3 length is 14 residues. The CDR3 nucleotides read TGTGCCAGTAGTATAGATCTGGGTGCGTATGAGCAGTTCTTC. Its translation: CASSIDLGAYEQFF. Drawing the rest from reference TRBV19 and TRBJ2-1, the complete variable domain is DGGITQSPKYLFRKEGQNVTLSCEQNLNHDAMYWYRQDPGQGLRLIYYSQIVNDFQKGDIAEGYSVSREKKESFPLTVTSAQKNPTAFYLCASSIDLGAYEQFFGPGTRLTVL.

This clone has ten or more counts. V usage is TRBV7-2 and J usage is TRBJ2-1, with 8 positions matching TRBD2. The ends lost 5 bases at V and 2 bases at J; junction bases unmatched: 11. This CDR3 contains 17 residues. Germline CDR1 and CDR2: SGHTA and FQGNSA. The CDR3 sequence: CASSPRGGLNPYNEQFF. DNA for the CDR3: TGTGCCAGCAGCCCGCGCGGGGGGTTGAACCCCTACAATGAGCAGTTCTTC.

This clone appeared a single time. The gene calls are TRBV28 and TRBJ2-3; TRBD1 matches at 7 bases. Germline assignment: CDR1 MDHEN and CDR2 SYDVKM. V shed 5 bases and J 7 bases; nucleotides not matched to a gene: 6. The CDR3 length is 13 residues. As DNA, the CDR3 is TGTGCCAGCAGTCCCCCGGACAGGTATACGCAGTATTTT. This encodes CASSPPDRYTQYF.